This entry features one TCR beta chain sequence. Its target is unknown. Relapses following autologous stem cell transplantation were seen in all patients, with brentuximab vedotin exposure varying. Classification of best responses gave complete response, partial response or progressive disease. Repertoires were generated with immunoSEQ multiplex PCR, while TCRdb's copy carries only in-frame clones and drops some. The sample shows 25,000 to 35,000 clones, around four fifths of them seen only once. This sample was taken from a study of PD-1 blockade in classical Hodgkin lymphoma. Trimming took 3 bases from V and 3 from J; bases not matched to a gene: 5. CDR1 is MNHEY and CDR2 is SMNVEV in the germline V gene (reference sequence). There are 14 residues in the CDR3. Study findings and constraints: Factors driving the repertoire differences, possibly disease activity or prior therapy, remain undefined. Similar baseline diversity was found in complete responders and newly diagnosed patients. Diminished baseline TCR diversity has been reported in newly diagnosed patients relative to healthy donors.

The chain joins TRBV27 to TRBJ2-7; TRBD2 agrees at 7 bases. The TCR sequence derives from a human donor with classical Hodgkin lymphoma. Source: peripheral blood mononuclear cells (PBMCs), taken before the second cycle of nivolumab. DNA of the CDR3: TGTGCCAGCAGTTTGACGGGGGGAGACTACGAGCAGTACTTC. Translated, it gives CASSLTGGDYEQYF.